This T cell receptor (beta chain) was recorded in a study of tumor-infiltrating lymphocytes in primary liver carcinoma. Study-level background: Men as well as women, aged 30 to 69 years, made up the patients.

From roughly 0.55 ug of total RNA, TCR beta-specific cDNA was reverse-transcribed using a constant-region primer. Each TCR beta library was derived from three nested multiplex PCR rounds that employed slightly modified ARM-PCR. Both of the initial two PCR rounds ran for nine to eleven cycles and employed TRBV1-TRBV30 forward primers alongside a C-beta reverse primer. MiXCR, applied by TCRdb to the multiplex PCR reads, yields one record per CDR3 protein. The sample lists fewer than 70,000 distinct CDR3 sequences, just over 70% occurring once. CDR1 and CDR2 (germline): LGHNA, YSLEER. The CDR3 covers 16 residues. As concerns this clonotype: Its antigen is unknown. One end of the junction varies from germline; a read error may be responsible.

Findings of the study overall: The study found a significantly higher top-250-clone fraction in tumors than in blood (p = 0.039).

Co-extracted RNA and DNA came from approximately 20-30 mg of unsorted bulk tissue. The specimen was liver tumor tissue from sampling region 2. Subset noted: tumor region T2, inferior pole. The source of this sequence is a man aged 35-49 years with primary liver carcinoma and hepatitis B virus infection. The chain uses TRBV4-3 and TRBJ2-1, with TRBD2 as a possible D gene (6 bases). For the CDR3, the DNA is TGCGCCAGTAGCCAAGAAAGCCGCGGGGATTACAAAGAGCAGTTCTTC. It codes for CASSQESRGDYKEQFF.